This is a list of T cell receptor beta chains from one sample in a study of blood T cell repertoires in COVID-19. Sequencing was performed with immunoSEQ multiplex PCR; in TCRdb, only in-frame clones are kept and a portion is missing. The table shows roughly 68,000 clones, with roughly nine tenths occurring only once. Specimen: peripheral blood. All receptors derive from a man in his forties with COVID-19, enrolled during active disease. CDR3s include the opening cysteine and the closing phenylalanine or tryptophan. A D gene is named only where the DNA matches it firmly.

d_gene | j_gene | v_gene | CDR3aa
- | TRBJ1-1 | TRBV3-1/TRBV3-2 | CASSQGQNTEAFF
- | TRBJ1-1 | TRBV7-2 | CASSQSGDTEAFF
TRBD1 | TRBJ1-6 | TRBV2 | CASSGQGDSYNSPLHF
- | TRBJ2-7 | TRBV12-2 | CASRSNSLGGRNYEQYF
- | TRBJ1-1 | TRBV4-1 | CASSQDVQGGGNTEAFF
TRBD2 | TRBJ2-3 | TRBV4-2 | CASSQDSSGGSYTQYF
- | TRBJ2-3 | TRBV29-1 | CSVLPGGEVDTQYF
- | TRBJ1-1 | TRBV6-5 | CASSPGRVNAEAFF
TRBD1 | TRBJ1-3 | TRBV19 | CASRRTGVTGNTIYF
TRBD1 | TRBJ1-5 | TRBV28 | CASSPGTGGPQPQHF
TRBD1 | TRBJ2-7 | TRBV7-9 | CASSPSGTGTYEQYF
- | TRBJ2-2 | TRBV6-5 | CASSRLQGNTGELFF
- | TRBJ2-7 | TRBV29-1 | CSVGTPNSYEQYF
TRBD2 | TRBJ2-2 | TRBV7-9 | CAGGLAGNTGELFF
- | TRBJ1-3 | TRBV6-1 | CASSEPGYGFSGNTIYF
- | TRBJ2-2 | TRBV7-9 | CASSFHAGNTGELFF
- | TRBJ1-1 | TRBV11-2 | CASGRQIEAFF
- | TRBJ2-7 | TRBV5-1 | CASSDQDYEQYF
- | TRBJ2-1 | TRBV4-1 | CASSQETSIEQFF
- | TRBJ2-7 | TRBV5-1 | CASSSGTGTYEQYF
- | TRBJ2-1 | TRBV29-1 | CSVEDSGQGHYNEQFF
- | TRBJ2-7 | TRBV7-9 | CASSPPLPMFDEQYF
- | TRBJ2-3 | TRBV24-1 | CATSDLPPKDTQYF
- | TRBJ2-1 | TRBV7-9 | CASSGRLGNYNEQFF
TRBD1 | TRBJ1-5 | TRBV5-6 | CASSLSGGTGDQPQHF
- | TRBJ2-1 | TRBV15 | CATSLDFTERSYNEQFF
TRBD2 | TRBJ2-2 | TRBV2 | CASSARLAGGPGELFF
- | TRBJ2-1 | TRBV4-1 | CASSHPPLNEQFF
- | TRBJ1-5 | TRBV6-5 | CASSYSRFNQPQHF
- | TRBJ1-5 | TRBV2 | CASSDRTRGPQHF
- | TRBJ1-1 | TRBV5-1 | CASSLETPGGTEAFF
- | TRBJ2-5 | TRBV7-9 | CASSLPGRVGQETQYF
- | TRBJ1-1 | TRBV30 | CAWSMIGTEAFF
- | TRBJ2-3 | TRBV5-4 | CASSSPQDFTDTQYF
- | TRBJ2-6 | TRBV14 | CASSQDPGAGANVLTF
TRBD1 | TRBJ1-1 | TRBV12-5 | CASGLPTGFSEAFF
- | TRBJ1-1 | TRBV20-1 | CSASGSGELTEAFF
TRBD1 | TRBJ2-7 | TRBV9 | CASSLTPRTGAHEQYF
- | TRBJ1-1 | TRBV10-3 | CAISGGAANTEAFF
- | TRBJ2-5 | TRBV5-1 | CASSLFGVEETQYF
- | TRBJ2-7 | TRBV28 | CASSFPGEQYF